A single sample gave rise to the 12 T cell receptor beta chains below, sequenced in a study of response to subunit inactivated influenza vaccine (dated by TCRdb to the late 2010s). In light of the paper, this sample's time point label describes: 45 days after influenza vaccine administration. Library preparation used RT-PCR. The reads were generated on an Illumina HiSeq 2500. TCRdb's own reprocessing of the public reads used fastp at Q25 and MiXCR and kept productive beta chains. Identical CDR3 protein sequences are pooled into one entry, listed with their most common genes and DNA. The sample table contains under 500,000 distinct CDR3 sequences; only one count was recorded for 11% of them. The ten largest account for roughly 12% of the sample. The sample consisted of PBMCs from blood, taken around seven weeks after vaccination. The receptors were gathered from a man between 50 and 59 years old who received an inactivated influenza vaccine. Donor details come from another sample of the same person, matched by shared clones.

This clonotype was seen at least ten times. The chain is built from TRBV20-1 and TRBJ1-6; unclear D gene. The CDR3 has 13 amino acids. Germline V gives CDR1 DFQATT, CDR2 SNEGSKA (reference sequence). V shed 3 bases and J shed 4 bases, with 7 bases lying between them. In DNA form, the CDR3 reads TGCAGTGCTAGCCCCGGTTATAATTCACCCCTCCACTTT. It specifies CSASPGYNSPLHF.

The chain links TRBV20-1 to TRBJ1-2; perhaps TRBD1 as D (5 bases). Looked up from germline, CDR1 is DFQATT and CDR2 is SNEGSKA (reference sequence). This CDR3 comprises 14 residues. V gave up 3 bases and J gave up 1 base, with 12 bases separating them. CDR3 bases: TGCAGTGCTAGGGGGAGACAGATTAACTATGGCTACACCTTC. Translating gives CSARGRQINYGYTF.

This clonotype has ten or more counts. The chain links TRBV7-9 to TRBJ2-1, with 7 bases identical to TRBD2. Germline values: CDR1 SEHNR, CDR2 FQNEAQ (reference sequence). J was trimmed by 0 bases and V by 3 bases; bases with no gene match: 5. CDR3 length: 16 residues. CDR3 bases: TGTGCCAGCAGCTTGGGGGGGGGACGCTCCTACAATGAGCAGTTCTTC. As protein: CASSLGGGRSYNEQFF. The variable domain in full, with the rest retrieved from reference TRBV7-9 and TRBJ2-1, is DTGVSQNPRHKITKRGQNVTFRCDPISEHNRLYWYRQTLGQGPEFLTYFQNEAQLEKSRLLSDRFSAERPKGSFSTLEIQRTEQGDSAMYLCASSLGGGRSYNEQFFGPGTRLTVL.

This clonotype was counted a few times. V usage is TRBV5-1 and J usage is TRBJ2-7, with 14 nucleotides matching TRBD2. The V gene's germline CDR1 is SGHRS and CDR2 YFSETQ. The CDR3 consists of 17 residues. V trimming: 9 bases; J trimming: 0 bases; junction bases outside the gene matches: 11. The CDR3 loop reads CANPTSGRAASSYEQYF. The CDR3, as DNA: TGCGCCAACCCGACTAGCGGGAGGGCCGCTAGCTCCTACGAGCAGTACTTC.

The table lists this clonotype with a few counts. The chain joins TRBV20-1 to TRBJ1-5; 9 nucleotides agree with TRBD1. The CDR3 runs 15 residues. Germline V gene data show CDR1 as DFQATT and CDR2 as SNEGSKA (reference sequence). V gave up 5 bases and J gave up 7 bases; unmatched junction bases: 12. CDR3 residues: CSAPTPTGGKQPQHF. Here the CDR3 DNA reads TGCAGTGCTCCAACGCCGACAGGGGGAAAACAGCCCCAGCATTTT.

The CDR3 here is CASSAPAKSFNYGYTF. The DNA of the CDR3 is TGTGCCAGCAGTGCACCAGCCAAGAGTTTTAACTATGGCTACACCTTC. The chain is built from TRBV12-3 or TRBV12-4 and TRBJ1-2; D gene uncertain. The CDR3 runs to 16 residues. Trimming shortened V by 5 bases and J by 1 base, and 17 bases separated the two germline ends.

J is TRBJ2-5 and V is TRBV4-1, with D perhaps assigned TRBD1 or TRBD2 (5 bases each). Germline CDR1 MGHRA, CDR2 YSYEKL. CDR3 length: 17 residues. Trimming took off 0 bases at V and 3 bases at J, with 17 bases between the two ends. The CDR3 coding sequence is TGCGCCAGCAGCCAAGATCACATCGGGGCAGGGAAAGAGACCCAGTACTTC. Translation: CASSQDHIGAGKETQYF.

This clonotype was detected a few times. The V gene is TRBV9, the J gene TRBJ1-1; maybe TRBD1 (5 bases). The V and J ends lost 2 bases and 4 bases respectively, with 12 bases between them. There are 14 residues in the CDR3. Germline values: CDR1 SGDLS, CDR2 YYNGEE. CDR3 amino acids: CASSVGGRLTEAFF. CDR3 sequence (DNA): TGTGCCAGCAGCGTTGGGGGACGTCTCACTGAAGCTTTCTTT.

This clonotype was counted a few times. The V call is TRBV5-1, the J call TRBJ2-3; the match to TRBD2 covers 7 bases. The CDR3 runs 15 residues. Per the germline V gene, CDR1 is SGHRS and CDR2 is YFSETQ. With V trimmed by 0 bases and J by 2 bases, 3 bases remained unmatched. The CDR3 DNA follows: TGCGCCAGCAGCTTGGCTAGCGGTTACACAGATACGCAGTATTTT. It specifies CASSLASGYTDTQYF.

This clonotype was recorded at least ten times. The chain couples TRBV7-9 to TRBJ2-3; TRBD1 matches 8 bases. The CDR3 consists of 14 residues. V gave up 2 bases and J gave up 6 bases; unmatched junction bases: 4. CDR1 is SEHNR and CDR2 is FQNEAQ in the germline V gene (reference sequence). The CDR3 DNA follows: TGTGCCAGCAGCTTACAGGGGGCGTCGGATACGCAGTATTTT. Translation gives CASSLQGASDTQYF.

Many counts were recorded for this clonotype. The chain couples TRBV20-1 to TRBJ1-5; TRBD1 is a possible D gene (5 bases). V gave up 6 bases and J gave up 6 bases, with 12 bases separating them. CDR3 length: 12 amino acids. Germline assignment: CDR1 DFQATT and CDR2 SNEGSKA (reference sequence). The chain's CDR3 is CSAAPTGQPQHF. The DNA for the CDR3 is TGCAGTGCCGCCCCTACAGGTCAGCCCCAGCATTTT.

This clonotype was detected a few times. J is TRBJ1-4 and V is TRBV7-2; TRBD1 matches 11 bases. Germline V gene lookup returns CDR1 SGHTA and CDR2 FQGNSA. This CDR3 region has 17 residues. With V trimmed by 5 bases and J by 3 bases, 8 bases remained unmatched. CDR3 sequence: CASSPNGQGASNEKLFF. The CDR3 DNA follows: TGTGCCAGCAGCCCGAACGGACAGGGGGCTTCTAATGAAAAACTGTTTTTT.